These 28 T cell receptor beta chains were sequenced from one sample in a study of beta chain features in type 1 diabetes. Antigen specificity for these receptors is unknown. Sequenced material consisted of expressed TCRB transcripts (all of the isolated RNA was reverse transcribed). Libraries were prepared by immunoSEQ multiplex PCR; TCRdb keeps only in-frame clonotypes and omits some of them. The repertoire includes more than 100,000 clones, roughly 10% of them detected once, and over 0.6% sits in the top ten. Study outcomes and limitations: The study found moderately but significantly shorter TCRB CDR3s in all four CD4+ subsets of Type 1 diabetes patients.

The material sequenced was central memory CD4+ T cells from blood. The receptor set was obtained from a man aged 30 to 45 with type 1 diabetes.

This clone was counted a few times. The rearrangement joins TRBV6-6 to TRBJ1-1; D is unresolved. V lost 5 bases, J lost 1 base, and 11 bases lay in between. The CDR3 contains 14 residues. Germline assignment: CDR1 MNHNY and CDR2 SVGAGI (reference sequence). This CDR3 is CASSAGLANTEAFF. CDR3 bases: TGTGCCAGCAGTGCTGGGCTGGCGAACACTGAAGCTTTCTTT.

The chain uses TRBV28 and TRBJ2-7; the match to TRBD1 covers 8 bases. Germline loops: CDR1 MDHEN, CDR2 SYDVKM. CDR3 size: 15 residues. V lost 7 bases, J lost 5 bases, and 13 bases stayed unmatched. The CDR3 DNA follows: TGTGCCAGCACGGACCCGGGCAGGGGGCTGAACGAGCAGTACTTC. It specifies CASTDPGRGLNEQYF. The entire variable domain, with the rest obtained from reference TRBV28 and TRBJ2-7, is as follows: DVKVTQSSRYLVKRTGEKVFLECVQDMDHENMFWYRQDPGLGLRLIYFSYDVKMKEKGDIPEGYSVSREKKERFSLILESASTNQTSMYLCASTDPGRGLNEQYFGPGTRLTVT.

The CDR3 region has the DNA TGTGCCAGCAGCTTAGCGAGGAGAGCGGAGGCGGATACGCAGTATTTT. The encoded protein is CASSLARRAEADTQYF. V and J are TRBV7-2 and TRBJ2-3; D is perhaps TRBD2 (5 bases). Germline values: CDR1 SGHTA, CDR2 FQGNSA. V was shortened by 0 bases and J by 6 bases, with 16 bases between the two germline ends. The CDR3 has 16 residues.

Only a few counts were recorded for this clone. The sample has other DNA sequences that encode this CDR3 too. The rearrangement links TRBV29-1 to TRBJ1-1; tentative D call: TRBD1 (5 bases). V lost 6 bases and J lost 0, with 11 bases in between. CDR1 SQVTM and CDR2 ANQGSEA come from the germline V gene. This CDR3 comprises 13 residues. The CDR3: CSVATVMNTEAFF. DNA for the CDR3: TGCAGCGTCGCGACAGTTATGAACACTGAAGCTTTCTTT.

The CDR3 sequence: CASSLQGNQPQHF. The CDR3 coding sequence is TGTGCCAGCAGCCTGCAGGGCAATCAGCCCCAGCATTTT. The chain links TRBV7-9 to TRBJ1-5; D unresolved. Germline CDR1 is SEHNR and CDR2 is FQNEAQ (reference sequence). The CDR3 is made up of 13 amino acids. Trimming stripped 5 bases from V and 2 bases from J, with 7 bases between.

This clone was counted only a few times. The chain combines TRBV14 with TRBJ2-3, with D hard to call. Germline CDR1 SGHDN, CDR2 FVKESK. This CDR3 has 14 amino acids. Trimming pared 2 bases from V and 1 base from J, leaving 7 bases between. The CDR3 DNA reads TGTGCCAGCAGCCAAAATCAGGGCACAGATACGCAGTATTTT. Amino acid sequence: CASSQNQGTDTQYF.

This clone was detected a few times. The chain recombines TRBV9 with TRBJ1-2; 9 bases are a match to TRBD1. The V gene end was trimmed by 1 base and the J gene end by 6 bases; junction bases not matched to a gene: 10. This CDR3 spans 16 amino acids. Germline V gene data show CDR1 as SGDLS and CDR2 as YYNGEE. CDR3 region: CASSVRVRGQGDGYTF. As DNA, the CDR3 is TGTGCCAGCAGCGTAAGAGTCAGGGGACAGGGTGATGGCTACACCTTC.

A few counts support this clone. The rearrangement joins TRBV5-1 to TRBJ2-1; 12 nucleotides line up with TRBD1. The CDR3 is 12 residues long. Trimming cost V 0 bases and J 16 bases; bases outside gene matches: 2. Looked up from germline, CDR1 is SGHRS and CDR2 is YFSETQ. Here the CDR3 reads CASSLGGTGGFF. CDR3 coding DNA: TGCGCCAGCAGCTTGGGTGGGACAGGGGGCTTCTTC.

This clone was seen only a few times. The chain carries TRBV6-5 and TRBJ1-6; no firm D call. The V gene's germline CDR1 is MNHEY and CDR2 SVGAGI. V was trimmed by 9 bases and J by 8 bases, leaving 14 bases between them. CDR3 length: 13 residues. As DNA, the CDR3 is TGTGCCAGTTCGGGAACACTGGATTCACCCCTCCACTTT. Protein product: CASSGTLDSPLHF.

A note on this clone: A junction end diverges from the germline sequence, so it may reflect a read error. The J gene is TRBJ2-7, the V gene TRBV7-7; D might be TRBD1 (5 bases). In germline, CDR1 is SSHAT, CDR2 FNYEAQ (reference sequence). This CDR3 has 14 amino acids. The CDR3 DNA reads as TGTGCTAGCAGCTTCGCCAGGGTCGGGTACGAGCAGTACTTC. It is translated as CASSFARVGYEQYF.

This clone has a handful of counts. J is TRBJ2-7 and V is TRBV7-3; 8 nucleotides agree with TRBD1. CDR3 length: 16 residues. Germline loops: CDR1 SGHTA, CDR2 FQGTGA. The V and J ends lost 2 bases and 6 bases, in that order; junction bases with no gene match: 12. The CDR3 DNA sequence: TGTGCCAGCAGCTTAGCCGGGACAGGATTTGCTGGCGAGCAGTACTTC. Translation: CASSLAGTGFAGEQYF.

Only a few counts were recorded for this clone. The sample contains more than one DNA sequence encoding this CDR3. This chain connects TRBV7-2 to TRBJ2-1; 9 nucleotides agree with TRBD1. Trimming cost V 1 base and J 4 bases; bases outside gene matches: 2. The germline gives CDR1 SGHTA, CDR2 FQGNSA. This CDR3 is 15 amino acids long. CDR3 protein: CASSLGTGVYNEQFF. In DNA, the CDR3 is TGTGCCAGCAGCTTAGGGACAGGGGTTTACAATGAGCAGTTCTTC. The whole variable domain, remainder taken from reference TRBV7-2 and TRBJ2-1, is GAGVSQSPSNKVTEKGKDVELRCDPISGHTALYWYRQSLGQGLEFLIYFQGNSAPDKSGLPSDRFSAERTGGSVSTLTIQRTQQEDSAVYLCASSLGTGVYNEQFFGPGTRLTVL.

The J gene is TRBJ2-1, the V gene TRBV28, with 9 nucleotides matching TRBD1. Germline trimming cut 6 bases from V and 7 bases from J; bases unmatched to any gene: 7. The CDR3 has 14 amino acids. Germline loops: CDR1 MDHEN, CDR2 SYDVKM. The CDR3 reads CASSTHRGRNEQFF. The CDR3 region has the DNA TGTGCCAGCAGCACCCACAGGGGGCGGAATGAGCAGTTCTTC. The full variable domain, rest sourced from reference TRBV28 and TRBJ2-1, is DVKVTQSSRYLVKRTGEKVFLECVQDMDHENMFWYRQDPGLGLRLIYFSYDVKMKEKGDIPEGYSVSREKKERFSLILESASTNQTSMYLCASSTHRGRNEQFFGPGTRLTVL.

In its sample, this clone was seen a few times. This chain uses TRBV15 with TRBJ1-4, with a weak D call TRBD1 (6 bases). The CDR3 is 15 residues long. Germline V lookup: CDR1 LNHNV, CDR2 YYDKDF (reference sequence). V lost 1 base and J lost 6, with 12 bases in between. The CDR3 protein is CATSRGGGADEKLFF. DNA for the CDR3: TGTGCCACCAGCAGAGGTGGGGGCGCAGATGAAAAACTGTTTTTT.

The chain carries TRBV2 and TRBJ2-7, with D tentatively TRBD2 (6 bases). The CDR3 totals 13 residues. Trimming removed 6 bases from V and 7 bases from J, with 16 bases in between. The germline CDR1 and CDR2 sequences are SNHLY and FYNNEI. In DNA, the CDR3 is TGTGCCAGCAGGGCAGGGACTGCTGGGGAGCAGTACTTC. It translates to CASRAGTAGEQYF.

The chain recombines TRBV7-8 with TRBJ2-7; a weak D match, TRBD1 (6 bases). V was trimmed by 3 bases and J by 4 bases, leaving 19 bases between them. The V gene's germline CDR1 is SGHVS and CDR2 FQNEAQ. The CDR3 sequence is 16 residues long. The CDR3: CASSFFPNRVKYEQYF. In DNA form, the CDR3 reads TGTGCCAGCAGCTTCTTCCCTAACAGGGTTAAGTACGAGCAGTACTTC.

The table lists this clone with many counts. This rearrangement joins TRBV25-1 to TRBJ2-6; no clear D. Trimming took 2 bases from V and 0 from J, leaving 5 bases between them. The CDR3 is 15 amino acids. Looked up from germline, CDR1 is MGHDK and CDR2 is SYGVNS. The CDR3 sequence: CASSEVRSGANVLTF. The DNA for the CDR3 is TGTGCCAGCAGTGAAGTCCGCTCTGGGGCCAACGTCCTGACTTTC. The full variable domain, in which reference TRBV25-1 and TRBJ2-6 provide the parts outside the CDR3, is EADIYQTPRYLVIGTGKKITLECSQTMGHDKMYWYQQDPGMELHLIHYSYGVNSTEKGDLSSESTVSRIRTEHFPLTLESARPSHTSQYLCASSEVRSGANVLTFGAGSRLTVL.

This clone has ten or more counts. V and J are TRBV2 and TRBJ2-3; 11 positions agree with TRBD2. The CDR3 runs 14 residues. Germline values: CDR1 SNHLY, CDR2 FYNNEI. V dropped 11 bases and J dropped 6; count of bases not matched to a gene: 10. The CDR3 here is CASLSGGAGDTQYF. DNA of the CDR3: TGTGCCTCCCTTAGCGGGGGGGCCGGGGATACGCAGTATTTT.

The sample holds a few counts of this clone. V is TRBV7-8 and J is TRBJ2-2; TRBD2 matches at 9 bases. V lost 4 bases and J lost 0; bases outside the gene matches: 0. The CDR3 length is 15 residues. Germline CDR1 SGHVS, CDR2 FQNEAQ. The CDR3 region has the DNA TGTGCCAGCAGCTCTAGCGGGGCGAACACCGGGGAGCTGTTTTTT. Translating gives CASSSSGANTGELFF.

The chain recombines TRBV7-2 with TRBJ2-1, with 11 bases aligning to TRBD2. Germline values: CDR1 SGHTA, CDR2 FQGNSA. The CDR3 runs to 14 residues. V lost 4 bases, J lost 6 bases, and 2 bases stayed unmatched. CDR3 residues: CASSYSGGANEQFF. The DNA for the CDR3 is TGTGCCAGCAGCTATAGCGGGGGGGCCAATGAGCAGTTCTTC.

As for this clone: Distinct nucleotide sequences in the sample also encode this CDR3. The chain employs TRBV18 and TRBJ1-2; 8 bases agree with TRBD1. This CDR3 is 13 amino acids long. With 6 bases clipped from V and 4 bases from J, the junction kept 4 bases outside the gene matches. CDR1 KGHSH and CDR2 LQKENI come from the germline V gene. The CDR3 reads CASSPDRAYGYTF. As DNA, the CDR3 is TGTGCCAGCTCTCCGGACAGGGCCTATGGCTACACCTTC.

There are a few counts of this clone. The rearrangement joins TRBV7-3 to TRBJ2-1, with 8 bases aligning to TRBD1. Germline loops: CDR1 SGHTA, CDR2 FQGTGA. V lost 5 bases and J lost 3; bases outside the gene matches: 6. The CDR3 runs 15 residues. Here the CDR3 reads CASSTQGGGYNEQFF. CDR3 DNA sequence: TGTGCCAGCAGCACACAGGGGGGCGGCTACAATGAGCAGTTCTTC.

The chain combines TRBV5-1 with TRBJ2-3; weak D call: TRBD2 (5 bases). V lost 6 bases and J lost 0, with 11 bases in between. This CDR3 comprises 14 residues. CDR1 is SGHRS and CDR2 is YFSETQ in the germline V gene. CDR3 protein: CASKDLTSTDTQYF. CDR3 nucleotides: TGCGCCAGCAAGGACTTGACTAGCACAGATACGCAGTATTTT.

Ten or more counts support this clone. V is TRBV7-9 and J is TRBJ2-3, with D hard to call. CDR3 length equals 14 residues. CDR1 and CDR2 (germline): SEHNR, FQNEAQ (reference sequence). V lost 2 bases to trimming and J lost 2 bases, with 8 bases between them. The CDR3 sequence is CASSLISTTDTQYF. The DNA of the CDR3 is TGTGCCAGCAGCTTAATATCTACCACAGATACGCAGTATTTT.

The V and J genes are TRBV2 and TRBJ1-1; 9 nucleotides agree with TRBD1. V was pared by 7 bases and J by 6 bases, with 9 bases of the junction left unmatched. Germline CDR1 is SNHLY and CDR2 is FYNNEI. The CDR3 covers 14 residues. CDR3 loop: CASNPQGADSEAFF. The CDR3 DNA is TGTGCCAGCAACCCACAGGGGGCGGACTCTGAAGCTTTCTTT. The whole variable domain, filled in from reference TRBV2 and TRBJ1-1, reads EPEVTQTPSHQVTQMGQEVILRCVPISNHLYFYWYRQILGQKVEFLVSFYNNEISEKSEIFDDQFSVERPDGSNFTLKIRSTKLEDSAMYFCASNPQGADSEAFFGQGTRLTVV.

The chain couples TRBV10-3 to TRBJ2-7, with 8 bases fitting TRBD2. The junction had 4 bases not matched to a gene; V was cut back by 3 bases and J by 3 bases. The germline CDR1 and CDR2 sequences are ENHRY and SYGVKD. The CDR3 spans 14 residues. CDR3 in DNA: TGTGCCATCAGTGACGGGGGGGGAGACTACGAGCAGTACTTC. Protein: CAISDGGGDYEQYF.

The J gene is TRBJ2-1, the V gene TRBV6-6; 8 nucleotides align to TRBD2. Germline values: CDR1 MNHNY, CDR2 SVGAGI (reference sequence). This CDR3 comprises 13 residues. V trimming: 5 bases; J trimming: 9 bases; junction bases outside the gene matches: 6. In DNA, the CDR3 is TGTGCCAGCAGTACGCGGGGGGACGCTGAGCAGTTCTTC. Translation gives CASSTRGDAEQFF.

This chain joins TRBV7-2 and TRBJ1-2; no definite D call. The ends were cut back, 5 bases at V and 10 bases at J, with 17 bases in the middle. The germline V gene has CDR1 SGHTA and CDR2 FQGNSA. CDR3 length equals 13 residues. CDR3 bases: TGTGCCAGCAGCGAGAATAAGGAGGCACCCTACACCTTC. This translates into CASSENKEAPYTF.